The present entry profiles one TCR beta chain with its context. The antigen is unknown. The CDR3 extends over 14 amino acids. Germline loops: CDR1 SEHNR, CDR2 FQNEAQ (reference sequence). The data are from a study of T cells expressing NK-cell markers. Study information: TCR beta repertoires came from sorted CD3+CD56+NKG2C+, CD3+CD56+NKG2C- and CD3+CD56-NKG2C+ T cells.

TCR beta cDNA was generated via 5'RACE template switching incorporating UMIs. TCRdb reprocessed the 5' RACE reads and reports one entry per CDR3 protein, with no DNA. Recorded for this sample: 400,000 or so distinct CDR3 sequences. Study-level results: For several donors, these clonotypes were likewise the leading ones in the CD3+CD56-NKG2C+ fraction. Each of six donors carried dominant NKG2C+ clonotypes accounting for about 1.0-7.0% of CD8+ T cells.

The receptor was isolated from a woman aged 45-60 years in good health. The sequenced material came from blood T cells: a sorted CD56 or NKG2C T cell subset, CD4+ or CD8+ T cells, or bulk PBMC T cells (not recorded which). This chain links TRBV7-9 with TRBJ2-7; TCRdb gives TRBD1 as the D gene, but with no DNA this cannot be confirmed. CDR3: CASSLSQGEHEQYF. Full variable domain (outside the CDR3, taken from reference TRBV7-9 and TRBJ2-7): DTGVSQNPRHKITKRGQNVTFRCDPISEHNRLYWYRQTLGQGPEFLTYFQNEAQLEKSRLLSDRFSAERPKGSFSTLEIQRTEQGDSAMYLCASSLSQGEHEQYFGPGTRLTVT.